This record looks at one T cell receptor beta chain sequence and its context. This specimen comes from a study of blood T cell repertoires in COVID-19. Study-level information: Sample material is recorded as cDNA or gDNA derived from T cells, B-cell-depleted T cells, or PBMCs.

In the original processing: Amplification with reference gene primers provided the estimates of nucleated cell counts. Some clones are missing from TCRdb's copy, which holds only in-frame ones; the method was immunoSEQ multiplex PCR. Clone size and the V and J calls come from that table; the DNA yielded D and trimming. The sample consists of 130,000 or so clones, around 86% of them appearing once. The sequence came from a man between 50 and 59 years old with active COVID-19. The sequenced sample consisted of peripheral blood.

This chain's CDR3 is CASSFGYGGPYEQYF. CDR3 DNA sequence: TGTGCCAGCAGCTTTGGTTACGGCGGGCCCTACGAGCAGTACTTC. The chain links TRBV3-1 (or the pseudogene TRBV3-2) to TRBJ2-7, with D maybe TRBD2 (5 bases). The CDR3 extends over 15 amino acids. V lost 5 bases and J lost 2, with 16 bases in between. The germline CDR1 and CDR2 sequences are LGHDT and YNNKEL (reference sequence).